Following are 30 T cell receptor beta chains from one sample sequenced in a study of T cells in Graves' hyperthyroidism and ophthalmopathy. Amplified TCR beta CDR3 regions came from RNA transcripts. First-round RT-PCR targeting the TCR CDR3 was performed with the HTBI primer set. Via MiXCR, TCRdb re-called the multiplex PCR reads, giving one row per CDR3 protein. The sample lists about 640,000 distinct CDR3 sequences; roughly 20% were seen once. Sequenced material: blood. Receptor source: a man aged 25-40 years with Graves' ophthalmopathy.

In its sample, this clonotype was seen many times. The CDR3 bases are TGCGCCAGCAGCTTGGTCACGCTAGCAGATACGCAGTATTTT. Its protein is CASSLVTLADTQYF. V and J are TRBV5-1 and TRBJ2-3; D is unresolved. V dropped 0 bases and J dropped 4 bases, with 9 bases sitting between them. This CDR3 contains 14 residues. Germline CDR1 and CDR2: SGHRS and YFSETQ.

The rearrangement links TRBV6-1 to TRBJ1-2; no clear D. V was trimmed by 7 bases and J by 0 bases, leaving 18 bases between them. The CDR3 extends over 16 amino acids. Per germline, CDR1 MNHNS and CDR2 SASEGT. For the CDR3, the DNA is TGTGCCAGCACGTTCTCCCAGGATACTACTAACTATGGCTACACCTTC. Encoded protein: CASTFSQDTTNYGYTF.

The chain couples TRBV12-3 or TRBV12-4 to TRBJ1-2; TRBD1 matches 7 bases. The length of the CDR3 is 11 residues. J gave up 9 bases and V 5 bases, and 3 bases lay outside the gene matches. CDR3 residues: CASSTTGRYTF. The CDR3 DNA reads TGTGCCAGCAGTACGACAGGGCGCTACACCTTC.

In this sample, this clonotype turned up many times. DNA of the CDR3: TGCAGTGCTGGCGAAAGACTAGCGGGAACCTACAATGAGCAGTTCTTC. It yields the protein CSAGERLAGTYNEQFF. The chain has TRBV20-1 and TRBJ2-1; 11 bases line up with TRBD2. From germline, CDR1 is DFQATT and CDR2 SNEGSKA (reference sequence). V gave up 5 bases and J gave up 2 bases; unmatched junction bases: 8. CDR3 length: 16 amino acids.

The chain links TRBV7-3 to TRBJ2-1, with 7 bases aligning to TRBD2. The CDR3 length is 15 residues. From germline, CDR1 is SGHTA and CDR2 FQGTGA. J gave up 7 bases and V 5 bases, and 11 bases lay outside the gene matches. CDR3 in DNA: TGTGCCAGCAGCCGTTTGGGAGGGTTCGGAAATGAGCAGTTCTTC. This encodes CASSRLGGFGNEQFF.

A word on this clonotype: One end of the junction varies from germline; a read error may be responsible. The J gene is TRBJ2-2, the V gene TRBV20-1; 8 bases agree with TRBD2. CDR3 length: 15 residues. Germline CDR1 and CDR2: DFQATT and SNEGSKA (reference sequence). CDR3 bases: TGCAGTGCTAGAGCGGGGGGGCTTAACACCAGGGAGCTGTTTTTT. It encodes CSARAGGLNTRELFF.

The genes are TRBV28 and TRBJ2-1; TRBD1 matches 7 bases. Trimming cost V 8 bases and J 4 bases; bases outside gene matches: 17. Germline V gene data show CDR1 as MDHEN and CDR2 as SYDVKM. CDR3 length: 17 amino acids. This chain's CDR3 is CASSSLGTGQSYNEQFF. The CDR3 DNA reads TGTGCCAGCTCGAGTTTGGGGACGGGACAGAGTTACAATGAGCAGTTCTTC.

This clonotype showed up many times. The chain has TRBV2 and TRBJ1-1, with 8 bases identical to TRBD1. V was clipped by 6 bases and J by 5 bases; unmatched bases: 5. Germline V gene lookup returns CDR1 SNHLY and CDR2 FYNNEI. This CDR3 spans 13 amino acids. CDR3 nucleotides: TGTGCCAGCAGCGTCACAGGGGGAACTGAAGCTTTCTTT. It specifies CASSVTGGTEAFF.

The chain joins TRBV27 to TRBJ1-4, with 12 nucleotides matching TRBD1. The CDR3 loop spans 15 amino acids. Germline CDR1 MNHEY, CDR2 SMNVEV (reference sequence). J lost 3 bases, V lost 8 bases, and 4 bases had no gene match. This chain's CDR3 is CASGTGGTPNEKLFF. The CDR3 DNA sequence: TGTGCCAGCGGGACAGGGGGCACTCCTAATGAAAAACTGTTTTTT.

The sample holds a few counts of this clonotype. The chain couples TRBV6-1 to TRBJ1-2, with TRBD1 matching over 7 bases. This CDR3 comprises 13 residues. The trim removed 5 bases at V and 8 bases at J, leaving 8 bases unmatched. CDR1 is MNHNS, CDR2 SASEGT, per germline. For the CDR3, the DNA is TGTGCCAGCAGTAAAACAGGGGCCGGCGGCTACACCTTC. Translating it yields CASSKTGAGGYTF.

This clonotype showed up many times. This sequence joins TRBV7-2 and TRBJ2-7, with 10 bases identical to TRBD1. Looked up from germline, CDR1 is SGHTA and CDR2 is FQGNSA. This CDR3 region has 16 residues. V was clipped by 5 bases and J by 4 bases; unmatched bases: 11. For the CDR3, the DNA is TGTGCCAGCAGCCACTTAGTCGGGACAGGGGAATACGAGCAGTACTTC. Translating gives CASSHLVGTGEYEQYF.

V and J are TRBV6-2 or TRBV6-3 and TRBJ2-3, with 8 positions matching TRBD2. The CDR3 is 16 amino acids. Per germline, CDR1 MNHEY and CDR2 SVGEGT. The junction had 9 bases not matched to a gene; V was cut back by 0 bases and J by 7 bases. The CDR3 region has the DNA TGTGCCAGCAGTTACTCGTACCTAGCGGGCTACCATACGCAGTATTTT. This encodes CASSYSYLAGYHTQYF.

The chain links TRBV25-1 to TRBJ2-1; 14 positions match TRBD2. This CDR3 region has 22 residues. Germline trimming cut 2 bases from V and 0 bases from J; bases unmatched to any gene: 15. Germline V gives CDR1 MGHDK, CDR2 SYGVNS. CDR3 coding DNA: TGTGCCAGCAGTGAAATCGCAATGGGGGGACTAGCGGGAGAGAGCTCCTACAATGAGCAGTTCTTC. Translated: CASSEIAMGGLAGESSYNEQFF.

The table lists this clonotype with many counts. The chain employs TRBV28 and TRBJ1-1, with D hard to call. The CDR3 is 11 residues long. The germline V gene encodes CDR1 MDHEN and CDR2 SYDVKM. V shed 7 bases and J shed 0 bases, with 3 bases lying between them. CDR3 sequence (DNA): TGTGCCAGCAAGATGAACACTGAAGCTTTCTTT. Its protein product is CASKMNTEAFF.

This rearrangement joins TRBV30 to TRBJ1-5, with a possible D match to TRBD1 (5 bases). CDR1 and CDR2 (germline): GTSNPN, SVGIG (reference sequence). The CDR3 runs 17 residues. The V gene lost 2 bases and the J gene lost 0 bases, with 17 bases spanning the gap. CDR3: CAWSLRPRGVSNQPQHF. The CDR3 nucleotides read TGTGCCTGGAGTCTCCGGCCCCGAGGGGTTAGCAATCAGCCCCAGCATTTT.

The chain is built from TRBV19 and TRBJ2-2; D remains ambiguous. CDR3 length equals 15 residues. Trimming took 7 bases from V and 1 from J, leaving 13 bases between them. Germline V gives CDR1 LNHDA, CDR2 SQIVND (reference sequence). The CDR3 protein is CASTIGVWNTGELFF. The DNA for the CDR3 is TGTGCCAGTACCATTGGGGTCTGGAACACCGGGGAGCTGTTTTTT.

In its sample, this clonotype was seen many times. The chain couples TRBV5-1 to TRBJ2-1; D call uncertain. The CDR3 covers 15 residues. CDR1 is SGHRS and CDR2 is YFSETQ in the germline V gene. Trimming took 3 bases from V and 1 from J, leaving 11 bases between them. For the CDR3, the DNA is TGCGCCAGCAGCTATACGACGCATTCCTACAATGAGCAGTTCTTC. Translation: CASSYTTHSYNEQFF.

Many counts were recorded for this clonotype. V and J are TRBV20-1 and TRBJ1-1; 7 bases map to TRBD1. The V gene's germline CDR1 is DFQATT and CDR2 SNEGSKA (reference sequence). V shed 5 bases, J shed 4 bases, and the junction held 13 bases outside the gene matches. The CDR3 has 15 amino acids. The CDR3 nucleotides read TGCAGTGCTTCACCTCGGACAGGAGCCGGCACTGAAGCTTTCTTT. It translates to CSASPRTGAGTEAFF.

The chain has TRBV28 and TRBJ2-1; 7 positions agree with TRBD2. Germline-derived CDR1 and CDR2 are MDHEN and SYDVKM. This CDR3 is 12 amino acids long. The CDR3 loop is CGSGNQRGEQFF. The CDR3 DNA is TGTGGCTCGGGTAATCAGCGGGGTGAGCAGTTCTTC.

There are many counts of this clonotype. The rearrangement uses TRBV3-1 and TRBJ1-2, with D possibly matching TRBD1 (5 bases). V lost 1 base to trimming and J lost 0 bases, with 9 bases between them. This CDR3 spans 15 amino acids. Germline lookup yields CDR1 LGHDT and CDR2 YNNKEL (reference sequence). The CDR3 is CASSQGQGANYGYTF. In nucleotides, the CDR3 is TGTGCCAGCAGCCAAGGGCAGGGAGCTAACTATGGCTACACCTTC. The full variable domain, rest sourced from reference TRBV3-1 and TRBJ1-2, is DTAVSQTPKYLVTQMGNDKSIKCEQNLGHDTMYWYKQDSKKFLKIMFSYNNKELIINETVPNRFSPKSPDKAHLNLHINSLELGDSAVYFCASSQGQGANYGYTFGSGTRLTVV.

There are a few counts of this clonotype. This CDR3 reads CASSLSVGLTEAFF. The CDR3 nucleotides read TGTGCCAGCAGCTTATCGGTCGGTCTCACTGAAGCTTTCTTT. V and J are TRBV7-3 and TRBJ1-1; D not resolved. Trimming cost V 2 bases and J 4 bases, with 11 bases left between them. The CDR3 length is 14 residues. The germline V gene encodes CDR1 SGHTA and CDR2 FQGTGA.

J is TRBJ2-3 and V is TRBV28; 8 bases agree with TRBD2. Germline CDR1 MDHEN, CDR2 SYDVKM. V shed 2 bases and J 0 bases; nucleotides not matched to a gene: 10. The CDR3 runs to 18 residues. CDR3 sequence (DNA): TGTGCCAGCAGTTTAAATGGGCGGGAGGACTCTAGCACAGATACGCAGTATTTT. It yields the protein CASSLNGREDSSTDTQYF.

This clonotype was seen at least ten times. CDR3 coding DNA: TGCAGCGTTTCCTCTCTAGGAAATAACTATGGCTACACCTTC. This encodes CSVSSLGNNYGYTF. The rearrangement joins TRBV29-1 to TRBJ1-2; D is unclear. The CDR3 extends over 14 amino acids. CDR1 SQVTM and CDR2 ANQGSEA come from the germline V gene. Between the trimmed V and J ends, which lost 5 bases and 1 base, there was a span of 14 bases.

The chain is built from TRBV20-1 and TRBJ2-1, with TRBD2 identical over 8 bases. V gave up 1 base and J gave up 1 base; unmatched junction bases: 9. The CDR3 spans 17 residues. CDR1 is DFQATT, CDR2 SNEGSKA, per germline (reference sequence). The CDR3 DNA reads TGCAGTGCTAGAGGCGCGGCGGGAGGCGGGTCCTACAATGAGCAGTTCTTC. This gives the protein CSARGAAGGGSYNEQFF.

This clonotype was detected many times. The V gene is TRBV3-1, the J gene TRBJ2-7; D call uncertain. Germline V gene lookup returns CDR1 LGHDT and CDR2 YNNKEL (reference sequence). V was trimmed by 3 bases and J by 4 bases, leaving 7 bases between them. The CDR3 loop spans 12 amino acids. CDR3: CASSHEAYEQYF. The DNA of the CDR3 is TGTGCCAGCAGCCACGAGGCGTACGAGCAGTACTTC.

V is TRBV18 and J is TRBJ1-5; D not resolved. Germline CDR1 reads KGHSH; CDR2 reads LQKENI. V gave up 8 bases and J gave up 3 bases, with 14 bases separating them. This CDR3 has 14 residues. In DNA, the CDR3 is TGTGCCAGCCCCCGGGGAAGAGTCAATCAGCCCCAGCATTTT. This encodes CASPRGRVNQPQHF. Variable domain in full (rest from reference TRBV18 and TRBJ1-5): NAGVMQNPRHLVRRRGQEARLRCSPMKGHSHVYWYRQLPEEGLKFMVYLQKENIIDESGMPKERFSAEFPKEGPSILRIQQVVRGDSAAYFCASPRGRVNQPQHFGDGTRLSIL.

The chain combines TRBV6-2 or TRBV6-3 with TRBJ2-7; no firm D call. Trimming took 8 bases from V and 3 from J, leaving 14 bases between them. The length of the CDR3 is 13 residues. Germline loops: CDR1 MNHEY, CDR2 SVGEGT. CDR3: CASSTVRSYEQYF. The CDR3 DNA follows: TGTGCCAGCTCAACAGTTAGGAGCTACGAGCAGTACTTC.

This clonotype was detected a few times. The chain joins TRBV6-1 to TRBJ2-7; TRBD2 matches 9 bases. Germline CDR1 is MNHNS and CDR2 is SASEGT. With 5 bases clipped from V and 2 bases from J, the junction kept 7 bases outside the gene matches. This CDR3 has 15 amino acids. The CDR3 DNA sequence: TGTGCCAGCAGTTATGGGACTAGCACGACCTACGAGCAGTACTTC. Amino acids: CASSYGTSTTYEQYF.

The sample holds many counts of this clonotype. V gene TRBV30 combines with J gene TRBJ2-1; weak D call: TRBD2 (6 bases). Trimming removed 4 bases from V and 4 bases from J, with 17 bases in between. CDR3 length: 15 amino acids. Germline lookup yields CDR1 GTSNPN and CDR2 SVGIG (reference sequence). In nucleotides, the CDR3 is TGTGCCTGGATCCCAGCGGGCGCACAATACAATGAGCAGTTCTTC. It specifies CAWIPAGAQYNEQFF.

Points on this clonotype: Sequence at one end of the junction differs from germline and may be a read error. V and J are TRBV13 and TRBJ1-1; no reliable D call. The CDR3 has 12 residues. Per the germline V gene, CDR1 is PRHDT and CDR2 is FYEKMQ (reference sequence). The CDR3 nucleotides are TGTGCCAGCAGCCCCAAATTCACTAAAGCTTTCTTT. Its protein is CASSPKFTKAFF.